The 17 T cell receptor beta chains reported below all come from one sample, sequenced in a study of tumor-infiltrating lymphocytes in localized non-small cell lung cancer. Assay used: immunoSEQ multiplex PCR; TCRdb lists only in-frame clones, some missing. The repertoire includes 14,000 to 15,000 clones, roughly 81% of them detected once, and roughly 2.7% sits in the top ten. Sequences were obtained from lung tumor tissue. The receptor set was obtained from a human donor with non-small cell lung cancer.

The genes are TRBV5-5 and TRBJ2-6, with D unresolved. This CDR3 is built from 15 residues. Germline values: CDR1 SGHKS, CDR2 YYEKEE (reference sequence). V dropped 0 bases and J dropped 1 base, with 5 bases sitting between them. This CDR3 reads CASSLGGSGANVLTF. The CDR3 DNA sequence: TGTGCCAGCAGCTTGGGTGGGTCTGGGGCCAACGTCCTGACTTTC.

The CDR3 DNA is TGTGCCAGCAGCAAAGGTACCGTTAATGAAAAACTGTTTTTT. Its translation: CASSKGTVNEKLFF. This rearrangement joins TRBV21-1 to TRBJ1-4. TRBV21-1 is deemed a pseudogene. This CDR3 contains 14 residues.

V and J are TRBV7-2 and TRBJ1-2; 7 bases agree with TRBD1. This CDR3 contains 14 residues. Germline values: CDR1 SGHTA, CDR2 FQGNSA. Losses at the gene ends were 4 bases for V and 5 bases for J; bases not matched to a gene: 7. CDR3 in DNA: TGTGCCAGCAGCTACGACAGGGTGGAGTATGGCTACACCTTC. Protein product: CASSYDRVEYGYTF.

This clone was recorded only once. The chain carries TRBV7-8 and TRBJ2-1; D is unclear. CDR1 is SGHVS and CDR2 is FQNEAQ in the germline V gene. The CDR3 contains 14 residues. The V end was cut by 5 bases, the J end by 10 bases, with 18 bases between. DNA of the CDR3: TGTGCCAGCAGCCCTTGGGCATCCCTACCAGAGCAGTTCTTC. Translating gives CASSPWASLPEQFF.

The chain carries TRBV2 and TRBJ2-1; possible D gene TRBD2, 5 bases. Germline CDR1 SNHLY, CDR2 FYNNEI. The germline V and J ends were trimmed by 3 bases and 1 base, with 10 bases remaining between them. This CDR3 has 15 residues. CDR3 DNA: TGTGCCAGCAGTGATCGAGCGGAGTCCTACAATGAGCAGTTCTTC. Amino acid sequence: CASSDRAESYNEQFF.

This clone was counted a few times. This chain connects TRBV7-9 to TRBJ1-5, with D uncertain. CDR1 SEHNR and CDR2 FQNEAQ come from the germline V gene (reference sequence). CDR3 length: 13 residues. V was pared by 0 bases and J by 7 bases, with 7 bases between. DNA for the CDR3: TGTGCCAGCAGCTTAGCTGACGGGCAGCCCCAGCATTTT. Protein sequence: CASSLADGQPQHF.

The chain uses TRBV9 and TRBJ1-4; 9 nucleotides line up with TRBD1. The ends lost 0 bases at V and 0 bases at J; junction bases unmatched: 3. This CDR3 has 17 amino acids. Germline CDR1 reads SGDLS; CDR2 reads YYNGEE. The CDR3 region has the DNA TGTGCCAGCAGCGTAGGGACAGGGGCTTCAACTAATGAAAAACTGTTTTTT. Translated, it gives CASSVGTGASTNEKLFF. Full variable domain (rest looked up from reference TRBV9 and TRBJ1-4): DSGVTQTPKHLITATGQRVTLRCSPRSGDLSVYWYQQSLDQGLQFLIQYYNGEERAKGNILERFSAQQFPDLHSELNLSSLELGDSALYFCASSVGTGASTNEKLFFGSGTQLSVL.

This chain links TRBV19 with TRBJ1-1, with D possibly matching TRBD1 (6 bases). Germline V gene data show CDR1 as LNHDA and CDR2 as SQIVND (reference sequence). This CDR3 is built from 14 residues. V was pared by 5 bases and J by 1 base, with 11 bases between. This CDR3 reads CASSVLQGNTEAFF. The CDR3 nucleotides are TGTGCCAGTAGTGTACTACAGGGGAACACTGAAGCTTTCTTT.

In nucleotides, the CDR3 is TGCGCCAGCAAACTAGCGGGTACCGGGGAGCTGTTTTTT. Translated, it gives CASKLAGTGELFF. The rearrangement uses TRBV10-2 and TRBJ2-2, with TRBD2 identical over 9 bases. From germline, CDR1 is WSHSY and CDR2 SAAADI. Germline trimming cut 7 bases from V and 5 bases from J; bases unmatched to any gene: 2. The CDR3 has 13 amino acids.

The chain uses TRBV6-5 and TRBJ2-5; D call uncertain. Trimming removed 6 bases at V and 2 bases at J, with 10 bases between. This CDR3 spans 13 amino acids. The germline CDR1 and CDR2 sequences are MNHEY and SVGAGI. As DNA, the CDR3 is TGTGCCAGCAGCAGAGAAATTCAAGAGACCCAGTACTTC. It specifies CASSREIQETQYF.

The rearrangement joins TRBV4-3 to TRBJ1-5, with TRBD1 identical over 9 bases. The junction had 14 bases not matched to a gene; V was cut back by 0 bases and J by 2 bases. The germline V gene has CDR1 LGHNA and CDR2 YSLEER. The CDR3 runs 20 residues. CDR3 amino acids: CASSQDIGTGIFVRNQPQHF. In DNA form, the CDR3 reads TGCGCCAGCAGCCAAGATATTGGGACAGGGATTTTTGTTCGCAATCAGCCCCAGCATTTT.

This rearrangement joins TRBV29-1 to TRBJ2-7; 10 nucleotides agree with TRBD2. The junction had 4 bases not matched to a gene; V was cut back by 2 bases and J by 0 bases. CDR3 length: 15 residues. Germline V lookup: CDR1 SQVTM, CDR2 ANQGSEA. The CDR3 bases are TGCAGCGTTGAACTAGCGGGAGACGTCTCCTACGAGCAGTACTTC. This encodes CSVELAGDVSYEQYF.

The chain carries TRBV12-5 and TRBJ2-1; D is perhaps TRBD2 (5 bases). CDR1 and CDR2 from the germline V gene are LGHNT and FRNRAP. This CDR3 comprises 13 residues. Trimming removed 6 bases from V and 6 bases from J, with 12 bases in between. The CDR3 spells CASGGEDVNEQFF. DNA of the CDR3: TGTGCTAGTGGCGGGGAAGATGTCAATGAGCAGTTCTTC.

This clone was counted a few times. The chain links TRBV27 to TRBJ2-7; possible D gene TRBD2, 5 bases. From germline, CDR1 is MNHEY and CDR2 SMNVEV (reference sequence). The CDR3 is 15 residues long. V lost 2 bases and J lost 4, with 15 bases in between. This CDR3 is CASSLASGANYEQYF. For the CDR3, the DNA is TGTGCCAGCAGTTTAGCAAGCGGAGCAAATTACGAGCAGTACTTC.

This clone has only a few counts. This chain connects TRBV4-2 to TRBJ2-7; 7 bases map to TRBD2. The CDR3 is 14 amino acids. V was clipped by 2 bases and J by 2 bases; unmatched bases: 3. Germline V lookup: CDR1 LGHNA, CDR2 YNFKEQ. As DNA, the CDR3 is TGTGCCAGCAGCCAAAGCGGGGCCACCTACGAGCAGTACTTC. This gives the protein CASSQSGATYEQYF.

V usage is TRBV15 and J usage is TRBJ2-3, with TRBD1 matching over 8 bases. The CDR3 consists of 17 residues. Germline CDR1 and CDR2: LNHNV and YYDKDF (reference sequence). With V trimmed by 0 bases and J by 0 bases, 5 bases remained unmatched. The CDR3 reads CATSRDRTGFSTDTQYF. The DNA of the CDR3 is TGTGCCACCAGCAGAGATAGGACAGGGTTTAGCACAGATACGCAGTATTTT.

The V gene is TRBV7-2, the J gene TRBJ1-4; D ambiguous. Trimming pared 1 base from V and 8 bases from J, leaving 14 bases between. The CDR3 extends over 15 amino acids. The germline V gene encodes CDR1 SGHTA and CDR2 FQGNSA. The CDR3 is CASSLDHSAGEKLFF. The CDR3 DNA is TGTGCCAGCAGCTTAGACCACAGTGCAGGCGAAAAACTGTTTTTT.